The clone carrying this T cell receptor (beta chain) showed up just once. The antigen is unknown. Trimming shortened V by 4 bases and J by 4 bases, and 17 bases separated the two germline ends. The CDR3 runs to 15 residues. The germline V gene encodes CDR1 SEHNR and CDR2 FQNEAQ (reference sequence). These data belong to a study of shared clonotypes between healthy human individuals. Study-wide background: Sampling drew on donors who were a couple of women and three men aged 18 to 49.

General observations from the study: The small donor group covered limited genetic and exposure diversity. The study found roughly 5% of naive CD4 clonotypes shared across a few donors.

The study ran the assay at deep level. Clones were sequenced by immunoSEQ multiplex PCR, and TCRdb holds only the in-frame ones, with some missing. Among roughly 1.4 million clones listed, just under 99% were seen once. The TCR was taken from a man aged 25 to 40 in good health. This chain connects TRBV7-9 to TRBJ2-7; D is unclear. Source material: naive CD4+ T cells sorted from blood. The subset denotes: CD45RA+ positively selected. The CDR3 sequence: CASSSSGTPLYEQYF. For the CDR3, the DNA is TGTGCCAGCAGCTCAAGTGGAACGCCTTTGTACGAGCAGTACTTC.